Listed below are T cell receptor beta chains from one sample, sequenced in a study of T cell responses to AZD1222 COVID-19 vaccine. Profiling relied on immunoSEQ multiplex PCR, and the TCRdb table lists in-frame clones only, not all of them. The repertoire holds some 160,000 clones, with just under 95% as singletons. The sequenced sample was peripheral blood, obtained on day 0 of AZD1222 vaccination. The receptors derive from an adult in good health. The CDR3 runs from the conserved cysteine through the conserved F or W. A D gene is named only where the DNA matches it firmly. Size tells how often a clone was seen (once, few, many) or the class of an expanded clone, and some rows leave it out.

D gene: .
J gene: TRBJ1-3
clone size: .
V gene: TRBV9
CDR3 protein: CASSVDPTVRNTIYF
CDR3 DNA: TGTGCCAGCAGCGTAGACCCGACAGTCAGAAACACCATATATTTT

D gene: .
J gene: TRBJ2-1
clone size: .
V gene: TRBV7-3
CDR3 protein: CASSLSADFNNEQFF
CDR3 DNA: TGTGCCAGCAGCCTATCAGCCGACTTCAACAATGAGCAGTTCTTC

D gene: .
J gene: TRBJ1-3
clone size: .
V gene: TRBV13
CDR3 protein: CASSPPASGLSGNTIYF
CDR3 DNA: TGTGCCAGCAGCCCCCCCGCCTCAGGACTCTCTGGAAACACCATATATTTT

D gene: .
J gene: TRBJ1-4
clone size: once
V gene: TRBV2
CDR3 protein: CASSEQGVPSEKLFF
CDR3 DNA: TGTGCCAGCAGTGAACAAGGGGTCCCGAGTGAAAAACTGTTTTTT

D gene: .
J gene: TRBJ2-7
clone size: .
V gene: TRBV5-6
CDR3 protein: CASSLIGDPPYEQYF
CDR3 DNA: TGTGCCAGCAGCTTGATAGGGGACCCTCCCTACGAGCAGTACTTC

D gene: TRBD1
J gene: TRBJ1-2
clone size: .
V gene: TRBV7-9
CDR3 protein: CASTVGQVISGYTF
CDR3 DNA: TGTGCCAGCACCGTTGGACAGGTGATCTCAGGCTACACCTTC

D gene: TRBD1
J gene: TRBJ1-2
clone size: .
V gene: TRBV19
CDR3 protein: CASSPSTGGLALRGYTF
CDR3 DNA: TGTGCCAGTAGTCCCTCGACAGGGGGGTTGGCTTTGCGTGGCTACACCTTC

D gene: .
J gene: TRBJ1-6
clone size: .
V gene: TRBV7-9
CDR3 protein: CASSIPRQVNSYNSPLHF
CDR3 DNA: TGTGCCAGCAGCATACCCAGACAGGTTAACTCCTATAATTCACCCCTCCACTTT

D gene: TRBD1
J gene: TRBJ2-7
clone size: .
V gene: TRBV2
CDR3 protein: CASSKTGGGEQYF
CDR3 DNA: TGTGCCAGCAGCAAAACAGGGGGCGGCGAGCAGTACTTC

D gene: .
J gene: TRBJ2-3
clone size: once
V gene: TRBV28
CDR3 protein: CATGDRADTDTQYF
CDR3 DNA: TGTGCCACTGGGGACCGCGCAGACACAGATACGCAGTATTTT

D gene: TRBD1
J gene: TRBJ1-1
clone size: .
V gene: TRBV18
CDR3 protein: CASSPRTGSNTEAFF
CDR3 DNA: TGTGCCAGCTCACCCAGGACAGGGTCGAACACTGAAGCTTTCTTT

D gene: TRBD1
J gene: TRBJ1-6
clone size: .
V gene: TRBV6-5
CDR3 protein: CASNGQGINSPLHF
CDR3 DNA: TGTGCCAGCAATGGACAGGGCATTAATTCACCCCTCCACTTT

D gene: .
J gene: TRBJ1-2
clone size: .
V gene: TRBV29-1
CDR3 protein: CSVPGRYGYTF
CDR3 DNA: TGCAGCGTTCCGGGCCGCTATGGCTACACCTTC

D gene: TRBD2
J gene: TRBJ2-5
clone size: .
V gene: TRBV19
CDR3 protein: CASSRLTSWETQYF
CDR3 DNA: TGTGCCAGTAGTCGACTGACTAGCTGGGAGACCCAGTACTTC

D gene: .
J gene: TRBJ1-2
clone size: .
V gene: TRBV11-3
CDR3 protein: CASSLVGTSNGYTF
CDR3 DNA: TGTGCCAGCAGCTTGGTAGGGACGAGTAATGGCTACACCTTC

D gene: .
J gene: TRBJ1-2
clone size: .
V gene: TRBV9
CDR3 protein: CASSSGPPKGNYGYTF
CDR3 DNA: TGTGCCAGCAGCTCCGGGCCGCCCAAGGGAAACTATGGCTACACCTTC

D gene: .
J gene: TRBJ2-7
clone size: .
V gene: TRBV12-3/TRBV12-4
CDR3 protein: CASRQGGIFEQYF
CDR3 DNA: TGTGCCAGCAGACAGGGAGGCATCTTCGAGCAGTACTTC

D gene: TRBD2
J gene: TRBJ2-5
clone size: .
V gene: TRBV5-4
CDR3 protein: CASSLFGGAYETQYF
CDR3 DNA: TGTGCCAGCAGCTTGTTCGGGGGGGCATATGAGACCCAGTACTTC

D gene: .
J gene: TRBJ1-3
clone size: once
V gene: TRBV7-2
CDR3 protein: CASSLWGSSGNTIYF
CDR3 DNA: TGTGCCAGCAGCTTATGGGGCAGCTCTGGAAACACCATATATTTT

D gene: .
J gene: TRBJ2-4
clone size: .
V gene: TRBV4-1
CDR3 protein: CASSQEGGTKNIQYF
CDR3 DNA: TGCGCCAGCAGCCAAGAAGGGGGTACCAAAAACATTCAGTACTTC

D gene: TRBD1
J gene: TRBJ1-1
clone size: once
V gene: TRBV7-9
CDR3 protein: CASSYYRGEGNTEAFF
CDR3 DNA: TGTGCCAGCAGCTACTACAGGGGCGAAGGGAACACTGAAGCTTTCTTT

D gene: TRBD1
J gene: TRBJ1-3
clone size: .
V gene: TRBV7-9
CDR3 protein: CASSLDGGGAGNTIYF
CDR3 DNA: TGTGCCAGCAGCTTAGATGGAGGGGGCGCTGGAAACACCATATATTTT

D gene: .
J gene: TRBJ1-5
clone size: .
V gene: TRBV18
CDR3 protein: CASSPPGTRNQPQHF
CDR3 DNA: TGTGCCAGCTCACCACCCGGGACACGGAATCAGCCCCAGCATTTT

D gene: .
J gene: TRBJ2-3
clone size: .
V gene: TRBV2
CDR3 protein: CASSEATSTDTQYF
CDR3 DNA: TGTGCCAGCAGTGAAGCGACTAGCACAGATACGCAGTATTTT

D gene: TRBD1
J gene: TRBJ1-1
clone size: .
V gene: TRBV6-5
CDR3 protein: CASRYGTGGEAFF
CDR3 DNA: TGTGCCAGCAGATATGGGACAGGGGGTGAAGCTTTCTTT

D gene: TRBD1
J gene: TRBJ1-6
clone size: .
V gene: TRBV27
CDR3 protein: CASSVGTVGNSPLHF
CDR3 DNA: TGTGCCAGCAGTGTTGGGACAGTTGGTAATTCACCCCTCCACTTT

D gene: .
J gene: TRBJ2-7
clone size: few
V gene: TRBV5-4
CDR3 protein: CASSDAHYEQYF
CDR3 DNA: TGTGCCAGCAGCGACGCTCACTACGAGCAGTACTTC

D gene: .
J gene: TRBJ1-6
clone size: .
V gene: TRBV30
CDR3 protein: CAWSEGHNSPLHF
CDR3 DNA: TGTGCCTGGAGTGAAGGCCATAATTCACCCCTCCACTTT

D gene: .
J gene: TRBJ1-4
clone size: .
V gene: TRBV3-1/TRBV3-2
CDR3 protein: CASSQDGNEKLFF
CDR3 DNA: TGTGCCAGCAGCCAGGACGGGAATGAAAAACTGTTTTTT

D gene: TRBD1
J gene: TRBJ2-7
clone size: .
V gene: TRBV28
CDR3 protein: CASQTGAYEQYF
CDR3 DNA: TGTGCCAGCCAAACAGGGGCCTACGAGCAGTACTTC

D gene: .
J gene: TRBJ1-3
clone size: .
V gene: TRBV27
CDR3 protein: CASRQTFSGNTIYF
CDR3 DNA: TGTGCCAGCAGACAGACCTTCTCTGGAAACACCATATATTTT

D gene: .
J gene: TRBJ1-2
clone size: .
V gene: TRBV10-3
CDR3 protein: CAISEWDAPRGYTF
CDR3 DNA: TGTGCCATCAGTGAGTGGGATGCACCGCGTGGCTACACCTTC

D gene: TRBD1
J gene: TRBJ2-3
clone size: .
V gene: TRBV3-1/TRBV3-2
CDR3 protein: CASSQDGTGLTDTQYF
CDR3 DNA: TGTGCCAGCAGCCAAGATGGGACAGGCCTCACAGATACGCAGTATTTT

D gene: .
J gene: TRBJ1-1
clone size: .
V gene: TRBV21-1
CDR3 protein: CASSKTRMNTEAFF
CDR3 DNA: TGTGCCAGCAGCAAAACCAGGATGAACACTGAAGCTTTCTTT

D gene: TRBD1
J gene: TRBJ2-3
clone size: .
V gene: TRBV28
CDR3 protein: CASSPGQSTDTQYF
CDR3 DNA: TGTGCCAGCAGTCCGGGACAGAGCACAGATACGCAGTATTTT

D gene: .
J gene: TRBJ2-2
clone size: .
V gene: TRBV10-1
CDR3 protein: CASSESGRNTGELFF
CDR3 DNA: TGCGCCAGCAGTGAGTCAGGCAGGAACACCGGGGAGCTGTTTTTT

D gene: .
J gene: TRBJ1-1
clone size: .
V gene: TRBV7-9
CDR3 protein: CASSLVRTTNTEAFF
CDR3 DNA: TGTGCCAGCAGCTTAGTTCGTACTACGAACACTGAAGCTTTCTTT

D gene: .
J gene: TRBJ1-2
clone size: .
V gene: TRBV14
CDR3 protein: CASSQYGSIGGYTF
CDR3 DNA: TGTGCCAGCAGCCAATACGGGTCTATCGGGGGCTACACCTTC

D gene: .
J gene: TRBJ2-6
clone size: .
V gene: TRBV28
CDR3 protein: CASSSGDSGANVLTF
CDR3 DNA: TGTGCCAGCAGTTCGGGGGATTCTGGGGCCAACGTCCTGACTTTC

D gene: .
J gene: TRBJ1-4
clone size: once
V gene: TRBV9
CDR3 protein: CASSGSAARTEKLFF
CDR3 DNA: TGTGCCAGCAGCGGTTCAGCGGCCAGGACCGAAAAACTGTTTTTT

D gene: .
J gene: TRBJ1-1
clone size: .
V gene: TRBV14
CDR3 protein: CASSQRQDNTEAFF
CDR3 DNA: TGTGCCAGCAGCCAACGACAGGATAACACTGAAGCTTTCTTT

D gene: .
J gene: TRBJ2-2
clone size: .
V gene: TRBV4-1
CDR3 protein: CASSQETGELFF
CDR3 DNA: TGCGCCAGCAGCCAAGAAACCGGGGAGCTGTTTTTT

D gene: .
J gene: TRBJ1-5
clone size: .
V gene: TRBV6-4
CDR3 protein: CASSDSIGQPQHF
CDR3 DNA: TGTGCCAGCAGTGACTCGATTGGTCAGCCCCAGCATTTT

D gene: .
J gene: TRBJ2-3
clone size: .
V gene: TRBV4-2
CDR3 protein: CASSQLGTDTQYF
CDR3 DNA: TGTGCCAGCAGCCAACTCGGGACAGATACGCAGTATTTT

D gene: TRBD2
J gene: TRBJ2-5
clone size: .
V gene: TRBV7-8
CDR3 protein: CASSFGTTQETQYF
CDR3 DNA: TGTGCCAGCAGCTTCGGGACTACACAAGAGACCCAGTACTTC

D gene: .
J gene: TRBJ2-6
clone size: .
V gene: TRBV27
CDR3 protein: CASSPLAMGGANVLTF
CDR3 DNA: TGTGCCAGCAGTCCCCTAGCGATGGGTGGGGCCAACGTCCTGACTTTC

D gene: .
J gene: TRBJ2-1
clone size: .
V gene: TRBV4-3
CDR3 protein: CASSQGAGSSYNEQFF
CDR3 DNA: TGCGCCAGCAGCCAAGGGGCCGGGAGCTCCTACAATGAGCAGTTCTTC

D gene: .
J gene: TRBJ1-3
clone size: .
V gene: TRBV6-2/TRBV6-3
CDR3 protein: CASSWGTSIYF
CDR3 DNA: TGTGCCAGCAGTTGGGGGACATCCATATATTTT

D gene: .
J gene: TRBJ2-7
clone size: .
V gene: TRBV3-1/TRBV3-2
CDR3 protein: CASSQELLYEQYF
CDR3 DNA: TGTGCCAGCAGCCAAGAACTATTATACGAGCAGTACTTC

D gene: .
J gene: TRBJ1-2
clone size: .
V gene: TRBV4-1
CDR3 protein: CASSQDRANRADYGYTF
CDR3 DNA: TGCGCCAGCAGCCAAGACCGGGCAAACAGGGCAGACTATGGCTACACCTTC

D gene: TRBD2
J gene: TRBJ2-3
clone size: .
V gene: TRBV5-1
CDR3 protein: CASSFISGGLGTDTQYF
CDR3 DNA: TGCGCCAGCAGCTTCATCAGCGGGGGGCTAGGCACAGATACGCAGTATTTT

D gene: .
J gene: TRBJ1-1
clone size: .
V gene: TRBV6-6
CDR3 protein: CASSYGRGSSEAFF
CDR3 DNA: TGTGCCAGCAGTTACGGTAGGGGTAGTTCTGAAGCTTTCTTT

D gene: .
J gene: TRBJ2-2
clone size: .
V gene: TRBV7-9
CDR3 protein: CASSKNSNTGELFF
CDR3 DNA: TGTGCCAGCAGCAAGAACTCGAACACCGGGGAGCTGTTTTTT